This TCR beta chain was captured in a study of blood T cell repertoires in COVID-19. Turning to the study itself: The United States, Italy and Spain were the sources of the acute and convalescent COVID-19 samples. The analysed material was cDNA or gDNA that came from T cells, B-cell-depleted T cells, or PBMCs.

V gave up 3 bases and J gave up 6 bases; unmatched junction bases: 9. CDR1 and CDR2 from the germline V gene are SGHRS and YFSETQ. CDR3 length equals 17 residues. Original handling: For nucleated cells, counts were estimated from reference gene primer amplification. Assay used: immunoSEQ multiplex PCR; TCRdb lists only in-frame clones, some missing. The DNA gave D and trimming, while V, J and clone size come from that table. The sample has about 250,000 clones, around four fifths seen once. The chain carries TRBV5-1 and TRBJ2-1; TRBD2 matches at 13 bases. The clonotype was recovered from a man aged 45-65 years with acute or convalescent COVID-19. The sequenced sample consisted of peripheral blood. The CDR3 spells CASSSLGLAGEGNEQFF. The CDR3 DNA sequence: TGCGCCAGCAGCTCTCTTGGACTAGCGGGAGAGGGCAATGAGCAGTTCTTC.